This paragraph reports one T cell receptor beta chain. Its specificity is not known. These data are taken from a study of cytomegalovirus exposure and HLA in healthy donors. Study-wide findings and caveats: The listing of some 170 TCR beta chains classed them as cytomegalovirus-associated. In a later analysis, TCR beta V- and J-gene trimming showed a link to a missense DCLRE1C variant.

Everyone who donated was a healthy bone marrow donor. When sampled, the donors appeared nominally healthy, though they likely had unrecorded immune exposures. The PCR contained 60 Vbeta and 13 Jbeta primers. Sequencing was performed with immunoSEQ multiplex PCR; in TCRdb, only in-frame clones are kept and a portion is missing. Of fewer than 350,000 clones listed, roughly 90% are singletons. The V gene end was trimmed by 3 bases and the J gene end by 3 bases; junction bases not matched to a gene: 7. Germline V gives CDR1 SGHKS, CDR2 YYEKEE (reference sequence). The CDR3 has 15 residues. This chain links TRBV5-5 with TRBJ2-5; the match to TRBD1 covers 8 bases. The specimen sequenced was PBMCs. This sequence was found in a woman between 18 and 30 years old in good health and CMV-seronegative. The CDR3 DNA follows: TGTGCCAGCAGCTACCGATACAGGGGGGAAGAGACCCAGTACTTC. Its translation is CASSYRYRGEETQYF.